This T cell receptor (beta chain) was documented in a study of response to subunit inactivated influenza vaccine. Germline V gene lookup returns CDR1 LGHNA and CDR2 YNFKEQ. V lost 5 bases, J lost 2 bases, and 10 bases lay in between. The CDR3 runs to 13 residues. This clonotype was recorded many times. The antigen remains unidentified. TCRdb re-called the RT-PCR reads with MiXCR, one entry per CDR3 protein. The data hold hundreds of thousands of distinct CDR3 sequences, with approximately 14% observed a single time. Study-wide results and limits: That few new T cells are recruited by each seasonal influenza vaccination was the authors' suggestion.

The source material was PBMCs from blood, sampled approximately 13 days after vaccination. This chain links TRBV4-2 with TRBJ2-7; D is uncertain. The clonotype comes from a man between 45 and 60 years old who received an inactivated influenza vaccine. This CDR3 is CASSDTYTYEQYF. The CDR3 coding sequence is TGTGCCAGCAGCGACACATACACCTACGAGCAGTACTTC.